This TCR beta chain was found in a study of T cell responses to AZD1222 COVID-19 vaccine. Findings and caveats of the study: White British ancestry dominated among donors, who included more females, and clonal diversity was possibly underestimated. Repertoires were obtained solely post-peak T cell response. Among AZD1222 vaccinees, only five to seven were seropositive at baseline.

Concerning this clone: Its cognate antigen is unknown.

Trimming shortened V by 0 bases and J by 10 bases, and 10 bases separated the two germline ends. The CDR3 contains 14 residues. The germline V gene encodes CDR1 SGHTA and CDR2 FQGTGA. The repertoire was sequenced with immunoSEQ multiplex PCR; TCRdb's copy has only in-frame clones and lacks some. In the table there are about 96,000 clones, 80% to 90% of which are singletons. The receptor comes from an adult in good health. The sample was peripheral blood, taken on day 0 of AZD1222 vaccination. V and J are TRBV7-3 and TRBJ1-6; D might be TRBD1 (6 bases). This CDR3 is CASSLTGGGSPLHF. The CDR3 DNA sequence: TGTGCCAGCAGCTTAACCGGGGGCGGATCACCCCTCCACTTT. The complete variable domain, with remaining parts taken from reference TRBV7-3 and TRBJ1-6, reads GAGVSQTPSNKVTEKGKYVELRCDPISGHTALYWYRQSLGQGPEFLIYFQGTGAADDSGLPNDRFFAVRPEGSVSTLKIQRTERGDSAVYLCASSLTGGGSPLHFGNGTRLTVT.